This TCR beta chain is from a study of blood T cell repertoires in COVID-19. Overall study: Sources were T cells, B-cell-depleted T cells, or PBMCs; the material itself was cDNA or gDNA.

Original data processing: Counts of nucleated cells, estimated from reference gene primer amplification, were obtained. Profiled with immunoSEQ multiplex PCR; TCRdb holds only in-frame clones, not every one. V and J calls and clone size are copied from that table; D and trimming were computed from the DNA. The table has 45,000 or so clones, about 82% seen once; the top ten hold over 2%. Germline CDR1 SNHLY, CDR2 FYNNEI. This CDR3 spans 16 amino acids. This receptor was identified in a woman aged 55-75 years with acute or convalescent COVID-19. Sequencing was carried out using peripheral blood. V gene TRBV2 combines with J gene TRBJ2-7; 13 bases line up with TRBD2. The DNA end lines up better with TRBJ2-1; the J call may be wrong. CDR3 coding DNA: TGTGCCAGCAGTGAAGAACTAGCGGGGGGGTACAATGAGCAGTTCTTC. Protein sequence: CASSEELAGGYNEQFF.